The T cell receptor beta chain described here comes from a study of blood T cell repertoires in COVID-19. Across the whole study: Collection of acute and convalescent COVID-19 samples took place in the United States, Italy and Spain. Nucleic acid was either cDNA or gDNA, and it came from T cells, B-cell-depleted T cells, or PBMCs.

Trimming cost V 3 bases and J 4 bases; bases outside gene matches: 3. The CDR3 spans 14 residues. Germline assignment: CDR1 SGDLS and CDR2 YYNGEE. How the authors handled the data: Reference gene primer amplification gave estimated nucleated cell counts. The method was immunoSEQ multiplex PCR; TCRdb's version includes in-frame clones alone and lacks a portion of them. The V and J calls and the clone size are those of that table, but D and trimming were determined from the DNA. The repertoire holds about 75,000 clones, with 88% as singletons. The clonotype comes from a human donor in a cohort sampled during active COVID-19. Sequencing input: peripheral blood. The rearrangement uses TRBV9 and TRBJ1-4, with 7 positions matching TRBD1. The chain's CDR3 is CASSARDSNEKLFF. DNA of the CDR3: TGTGCCAGCAGCGCGCGGGACAGTAATGAAAAACTGTTTTTT.